This T cell receptor (beta chain) derives from a study of T cell responses to AZD1222 COVID-19 vaccine. General study findings and limits: At study baseline, merely several AZD1222 recipients were seropositive. Regions left unmutated in variants are reportedly the target of nearly half of spike-specific TCRs. Donors, mostly white British, included more females; clonal diversity was possibly underestimated.

With respect to this clone: The antigen is unknown.

The V gene end was trimmed by 3 bases and the J gene end by 5 bases; junction bases not matched to a gene: 14. Germline CDR1 reads MNHEY; CDR2 reads SMNVEV (reference sequence). The CDR3 is 18 amino acids. Clones were sequenced by immunoSEQ multiplex PCR, and TCRdb holds only the in-frame ones, with some missing. The table includes 80,000 to 100,000 clones, around nine tenths detected once. This rearrangement joins TRBV27 to TRBJ2-7, with 12 bases aligning to TRBD1. The origin of this receptor is an adult who received the AZD1222 COVID-19 vaccine. The source material was peripheral blood, sampled 28 days after the second AZD1222 dose. The CDR3 protein is CASSFLRQTGTGGDEQYF. The CDR3 DNA reads as TGTGCCAGCAGTTTCCTCCGTCAAACCGGGACAGGGGGCGACGAGCAGTACTTC.